One sample yielded the 8 T cell receptor beta chains listed below, sequenced in a study of graft-versus-host responses after intestinal transplantation. Measured with immunoSEQ multiplex PCR; TCRdb has only the in-frame clones, and not every one. The data hold about 98,000 clones, with around 86% observed a single time. These receptors' antigens are unknown. Sequencing used unstimulated CD8+ T cells sorted from spleen or lymph node cells, obtained before intestinal transplant. These receptors came from a human donor who received an intestinal transplant.

This chain links TRBV5-1 with TRBJ2-1, with D unresolved. This CDR3 has 17 amino acids. Germline V lookup: CDR1 SGHRS, CDR2 YFSETQ. Between the trimmed V and J ends, which lost 3 bases and 4 bases, there was a span of 20 bases. The CDR3 DNA follows: TGCGCCAGCAGCTATACGACGACCCGATTGGGATACAATGAGCAGTTCTTC. This translates into CASSYTTTRLGYNEQFF.

This clone has only one observation. The genes are TRBV19 and TRBJ1-6; 7 bases align to TRBD1. With V trimmed by 10 bases and J by 5 bases, 8 bases remained unmatched. Germline lookup yields CDR1 LNHDA and CDR2 SQIVND (reference sequence). This CDR3 is 14 amino acids long. In DNA, the CDR3 is TGTGCCATAGGTAAAGGGACAGATAATTCACCCCTCCACTTT. This encodes CAIGKGTDNSPLHF.

This chain connects TRBV5-1 to TRBJ2-7; no definite D call. The CDR3 contains 13 residues. CDR1 is SGHRS, CDR2 YFSETQ, per germline. V was shortened by 3 bases and J by 4 bases, with 11 bases between the two germline ends. The CDR3 nucleotides are TGCGCCAGCAGCTCCTTTTCCCCTTACGAGCAGTACTTC. As protein: CASSSFSPYEQYF.

The V call is TRBV28, the J call TRBJ2-7, with D possibly TRBD1 on 5 matching bases. There are 15 residues in the CDR3. Trimming took off 6 bases at V and 0 bases at J, with 15 bases between the two ends. Germline lookup yields CDR1 MDHEN and CDR2 SYDVKM. This chain's CDR3 is CASSHRVGHSYEQYF. The CDR3 coding sequence is TGTGCCAGCAGCCACCGCGTCGGACACTCCTACGAGCAGTACTTC.

This rearrangement joins TRBV5-6 to TRBJ1-1, with a weak D call TRBD1 (5 bases). V shed 4 bases and J shed 7 bases, with 14 bases lying between them. This CDR3 region has 13 residues. Germline CDR1 and CDR2: SGHDT and YYEEEE. CDR3 protein: CASSVTAELEAFF. CDR3 DNA: TGTGCCAGCAGCGTGACAGCGGAACTTGAAGCTTTCTTT.

The J gene is TRBJ2-7, the V gene TRBV7-3; perhaps TRBD1 as D (6 bases). The CDR3 extends over 15 amino acids. Trimming left V 2 bases short and J 3 bases short, with 14 bases between. Germline V gene lookup returns CDR1 SGHTA and CDR2 FQGTGA. CDR3 nucleotides: TGTGCCAGCAGCTTATCGGCAGGGGTAGGCTACGAGCAGTACTTC. It encodes CASSLSAGVGYEQYF.

This rearrangement joins TRBV6-5 to TRBJ1-1; D gene ambiguous. V gave up 2 bases and J gave up 9 bases, with 7 bases separating them. CDR1 is MNHEY and CDR2 is SVGAGI in the germline V gene. The CDR3 runs to 11 residues. The CDR3, as DNA: TGTGCCAGCAGTTACCCCCCTCAAGCTTTCTTT. This encodes CASSYPPQAFF.

This rearrangement joins TRBV19 to TRBJ2-5; TRBD1 might be the D (6 bases). Germline V gives CDR1 LNHDA, CDR2 SQIVND (reference sequence). This CDR3 has 15 amino acids. Trimming took off 1 base at V and 5 bases at J, with 14 bases between the two ends. CDR3 nucleotides: TGTGCCAGTAGTATAGCGGCAGGGGAGAGGGAGACCCAGTACTTC. This translates into CASSIAAGERETQYF. The whole variable domain, remainder taken from reference TRBV19 and TRBJ2-5, is DGGITQSPKYLFRKEGQNVTLSCEQNLNHDAMYWYRQDPGQGLRLIYYSQIVNDFQKGDIAEGYSVSREKKESFPLTVTSAQKNPTAFYLCASSIAAGERETQYFGPGTRLLVL.